These 18 T cell receptor beta chains originate from one sample sequenced in a study of T cells in Graves' hyperthyroidism and ophthalmopathy. RNA transcripts were the template for amplifying TCR beta CDR3 regions. The primer set for the first-round RT-PCR of the TCR CDR3 was HTBI. TCRdb ran MiXCR on the multiplex PCR reads and lists one entry per CDR3 protein. Of just under 750,000 distinct CDR3 sequences in the sample, just over 35% were seen once. Sequences were obtained from blood. These receptor sequences come from a woman in her 40s with Graves' hyperthyroidism.

This sequence joins TRBV7-8 and TRBJ1-5, with 7 bases fitting TRBD1. The CDR3 has 16 amino acids. The V gene's germline CDR1 is SGHVS and CDR2 FQNEAQ. The J segment lost 0 bases and the V segment lost 1 base, leaving 3 bases of the junction unmatched. The DNA of the CDR3 is TGTGCCAGCAGCTTAGAGGGGGCGCCTAGCAATCAGCCCCAGCATTTT. Protein: CASSLEGAPSNQPQHF. Full variable domain (remainder filled in from reference TRBV7-8 and TRBJ1-5): GAGVSQSPRYKVAKRGQDVALRCDPISGHVSLFWYQQALGQGPEFLTYFQNEAQLDKSGLPSDRFFAERPEGSVSTLKIQRTQQEDSAVYLCASSLEGAPSNQPQHFGDGTRLSIL.

This clonotype was seen more than once but under ten times. The junction differs from germline at one of its ends, possibly a read error. The chain carries TRBV7-7 and TRBJ2-2, with TRBD2 identical over 12 bases. From germline, CDR1 is SSHAT and CDR2 FNYEAQ (reference sequence). CDR3 length equals 16 residues. CDR3: CASSPVLAGGTGELFF. DNA for the CDR3: TGTGCTAGCAGCCCTGTACTAGCGGGGGGAACCGGGGAGCTGTTTTTT.

A few counts support this clonotype. As DNA, the CDR3 is TGTGCCAGTAGTCATGGGGGACAGAACACTGAAGCTTTCTTT. This gives the protein CASSHGGQNTEAFF. This chain joins TRBV19 and TRBJ1-1; maybe TRBD1 (6 bases). The germline CDR1 and CDR2 sequences are LNHDA and SQIVND (reference sequence). The CDR3 extends over 14 amino acids. V was cut by 5 bases and J by 1 base, with 11 bases left in between.

The chain links TRBV5-1 to TRBJ2-5, with D uncertain. The CDR3 consists of 13 residues. The germline V and J ends were trimmed by 0 bases and 9 bases, with 12 bases remaining between them. Germline values: CDR1 SGHRS, CDR2 YFSETQ. The CDR3 region has the DNA TGCGCCAGCAGCTTGGACGGAGATCAGCCCCAGTACTTC. It codes for CASSLDGDQPQYF.

Only a few counts were recorded for this clonotype. The chain joins TRBV6-5 to TRBJ1-5; D is ambiguous. Germline-derived CDR1 and CDR2 are MNHEY and SVGAGI. V was trimmed by 2 bases and J by 1 base, leaving 9 bases between them. This CDR3 contains 15 residues. CDR3 region: CASSYREGSNQPQHF. CDR3 nucleotides: TGTGCCAGCAGTTACAGGGAAGGGAGCAATCAGCCCCAGCATTTT.

V is TRBV19 and J is TRBJ1-2, with TRBD1 matching 10 bases. The germline gives CDR1 LNHDA, CDR2 SQIVND (reference sequence). The CDR3 sequence is 16 residues long. V was pared by 5 bases and J by 4 bases, with 10 bases of the junction left unmatched. The CDR3 nucleotides are TGTGCCAGTAGTCTTCCGGGACAGGGGCTGACCTATGGCTACACCTTC. It translates to CASSLPGQGLTYGYTF. The full variable domain, completed using reference TRBV19 and TRBJ1-2, is DGGITQSPKYLFRKEGQNVTLSCEQNLNHDAMYWYRQDPGQGLRLIYYSQIVNDFQKGDIAEGYSVSREKKESFPLTVTSAQKNPTAFYLCASSLPGQGLTYGYTFGSGTRLTVV.

This clonotype has a handful of counts. This rearrangement joins TRBV4-1 to TRBJ2-5; the D gene is possibly TRBD1 (5 bases). The germline V and J ends were trimmed by 5 bases and 1 base, with 11 bases remaining between them. Germline V CDR1 and CDR2: MGHRA, YSYEKL. CDR3 size: 14 residues. CDR3 coding DNA: TGCGCCAGCAGCAACAGACAGCTCCAAGAGACCCAGTACTTC. Residues: CASSNRQLQETQYF.

A note on this clonotype: Since a much larger clone is just one base distant, this may be a read error. V usage is TRBV19 and J usage is TRBJ1-2; TRBD1 matches at 7 bases. Germline values: CDR1 LNHDA, CDR2 SQIVND (reference sequence). This CDR3 is 14 amino acids long. Written as DNA, the CDR3 is TGTGTCAGTAGTTTCCGGGACAGACTGGGCGGCTACACCTTC. Its protein is CVSSFRDRLGGYTF.

This clonotype was counted only a few times. Compared with germline, one end of the junction differs, possibly owing to a read error. The chain is built from TRBV10-3 and TRBJ1-1; a possible D gene is TRBD1 (5 bases). From germline, CDR1 is ENHRY and CDR2 SYGVKD. The CDR3 has 15 residues. CDR3 bases: TGTGCCAGCAGTTACGTGCGGACAATGAACACTGAAGCTTTCTTT. It encodes CASSYVRTMNTEAFF.

This clonotype was seen ten or more times. The rearrangement links TRBV9 to TRBJ1-1; 8 nucleotides agree with TRBD1. The junction had 8 bases not matched to a gene; V was cut back by 3 bases and J by 4 bases. The germline CDR1 and CDR2 sequences are SGDLS and YYNGEE. The CDR3 spans 15 residues. The CDR3 spells CASSAYSGGGTEAFF. CDR3 DNA: TGTGCCAGCAGCGCATACTCAGGGGGCGGCACTGAAGCTTTCTTT.

V is TRBV7-9 and J is TRBJ2-7; D is undetermined. Per the germline V gene, CDR1 is SEHNR and CDR2 is FQNEAQ (reference sequence). The CDR3 has 12 residues. V shed 7 bases and J shed 6 bases, with 13 bases lying between them. The CDR3 nucleotides are TGTGCCAGCACCTCCCTTTATGGCGAGCAGTACTTC. Its protein product is CASTSLYGEQYF.

This clonotype was seen many times. The CDR3 nucleotides read TGCAGTGCCATGGACAGCAACCAAGAGACCCAGTACTTC. Residues: CSAMDSNQETQYF. The chain recombines TRBV20-1 with TRBJ2-5; D is possibly TRBD1 (6 bases). From germline, CDR1 is DFQATT and CDR2 SNEGSKA (reference sequence). CDR3 length: 13 residues. Trimming cost V 6 bases and J 0 bases, with 11 bases left between them.

This clonotype has just a few counts. This chain links TRBV14 with TRBJ2-2; 8 nucleotides agree with TRBD1. Per the germline V gene, CDR1 is SGHDN and CDR2 is FVKESK. This CDR3 is 15 amino acids long. J lost 5 bases, V lost 4 bases, and 6 bases had no gene match. As DNA, the CDR3 is TGTGCCAGCAGCCTGACAGGGGCTCTAACCGGGGAGCTGTTTTTT. It specifies CASSLTGALTGELFF.

The V and J genes are TRBV15 and TRBJ2-3; a weak D match, TRBD1 (5 bases). Germline CDR1 and CDR2: LNHNV and YYDKDF (reference sequence). V was shortened by 5 bases and J by 3 bases, with 12 bases between the two germline ends. The CDR3 has 14 amino acids. The CDR3 here is CATSPRRATDTQYF. The CDR3 DNA sequence: TGTGCCACCAGCCCTCGCAGGGCGACAGATACGCAGTATTTT. The full variable domain, in which reference TRBV15 and TRBJ2-3 provide the parts outside the CDR3, is DAMVIQNPRYQVTQFGKPVTLSCSQTLNHNVMYWYQQKSSQAPKLLFHYYDKDFNNEADTPDNFQSRRPNTSFCFLDIRSPGLGDTAMYLCATSPRRATDTQYFGPGTRLTVL.

Details on this clonotype: One end of the junction is discordant with germline, which a read error may explain. The chain couples TRBV6-5 to TRBJ2-6; D gene uncertain. The germline V gene has CDR1 MNHEY and CDR2 SVGAGI. The CDR3 is 17 residues long. CDR3 sequence (DNA): TGTGCCATCAGTTACTCTAACCCCAAGTCTGGGGCCAACGTCCTGACTTTC. Protein product: CAISYSNPKSGANVLTF.

This clonotype was observed a handful of times. The chain couples TRBV9 to TRBJ1-1; D is unclear. The germline gives CDR1 SGDLS, CDR2 YYNGEE. V was clipped by 0 bases and J by 5 bases, with 5 bases between them. The CDR3 totals 12 residues. DNA of the CDR3: TGTGCCAGCAGCGTAGGGTTTACTGAAGCTTTCTTT. Encoded protein: CASSVGFTEAFF. Combining the CDR3 with reference TRBV9 and TRBJ1-1 gives the whole variable domain DSGVTQTPKHLITATGQRVTLRCSPRSGDLSVYWYQQSLDQGLQFLIQYYNGEERAKGNILERFSAQQFPDLHSELNLSSLELGDSALYFCASSVGFTEAFFGQGTRLTVV.

This chain joins TRBV6-5 and TRBJ1-1; D not resolved. The CDR3 spans 14 residues. V lost 3 bases to trimming and J lost 1 base, with 9 bases between them. Germline assignment: CDR1 MNHEY and CDR2 SVGAGI. The CDR3 DNA sequence: TGTGCCAGCAGTTATAGACAACGGAACACTGAAGCTTTCTTT. It codes for CASSYRQRNTEAFF.

This clonotype has only a few counts. V gene TRBV19 combines with J gene TRBJ1-2; 7 bases agree with TRBD1. The CDR3 runs 16 residues. CDR1 is LNHDA and CDR2 is SQIVND in the germline V gene (reference sequence). V was clipped by 5 bases and J by 8 bases; unmatched bases: 17. The CDR3 sequence: CASSSQNPGQKRGYTF. DNA of the CDR3: TGTGCCAGTAGTTCCCAAAACCCGGGACAGAAAAGAGGCTACACCTTC.